This entry concerns a single TCR beta chain. Its specificity is not known. The record originates from a study of type 1 regulatory T cells. Overall study context: T-allo10 is an in vitro-generated, Tr1-enriched CD4 T cell product specific for alloantigen. Study-wide results and caveats: Type 1 regulatory T cells had a more restricted TCR repertoire than non-type 1 regulatory T cells.

The CDR3 spans 12 residues. V lost 6 bases to trimming and J lost 6 bases; unmatched junction nucleotides: 4. MiXCR, applied by TCRdb to the reads, yields one record per CDR3 protein. The sample has just under 65,000 distinct CDR3 sequences, about 50% seen once. What was sequenced was cultured non-Tr1 T cells, either the whole culture or a sorted T cell fraction (not recorded which). The chain uses TRBV12-3 or TRBV12-4 and TRBJ1-1, with 7 bases identical to TRBD1. The receptor's source is a human donor in good health. CDR3 coding DNA: TGTGCCAGCAGGAAACAGGGGTCTGAAGCTTTCTTT. It encodes CASRKQGSEAFF.